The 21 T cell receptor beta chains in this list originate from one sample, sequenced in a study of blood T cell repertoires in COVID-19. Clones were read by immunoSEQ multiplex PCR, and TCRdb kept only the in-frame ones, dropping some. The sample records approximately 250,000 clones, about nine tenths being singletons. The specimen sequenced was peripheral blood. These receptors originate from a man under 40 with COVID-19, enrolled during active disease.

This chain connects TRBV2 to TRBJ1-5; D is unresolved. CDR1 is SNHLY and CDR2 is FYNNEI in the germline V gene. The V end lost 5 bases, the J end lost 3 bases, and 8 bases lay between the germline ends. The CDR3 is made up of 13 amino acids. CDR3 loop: CASSYSYNQPQHF. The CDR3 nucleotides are TGTGCCAGCAGTTACAGCTACAATCAGCCCCAGCATTTT.

CDR3 DNA sequence: TGTGCCAGTAGAAGACAGGGGGCCTCAGTTTTCTCTGGCTACACCTTC. Amino acids: CASRRQGASVFSGYTF. V usage is TRBV19 and J usage is TRBJ1-2; the match to TRBD1 covers 10 bases. V was clipped by 6 bases and J by 7 bases; unmatched bases: 14. The CDR3 has 16 residues. CDR1 and CDR2 from the germline V gene are LNHDA and SQIVND (reference sequence).

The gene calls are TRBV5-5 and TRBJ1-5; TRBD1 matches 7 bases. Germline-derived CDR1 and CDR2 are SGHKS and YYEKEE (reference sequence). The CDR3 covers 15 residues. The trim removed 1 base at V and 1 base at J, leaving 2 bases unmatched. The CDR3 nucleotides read TGTGCCAGCAGCTTGAGGGGGCTGAGCAATCAGCCCCAGCATTTT. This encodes CASSLRGLSNQPQHF.

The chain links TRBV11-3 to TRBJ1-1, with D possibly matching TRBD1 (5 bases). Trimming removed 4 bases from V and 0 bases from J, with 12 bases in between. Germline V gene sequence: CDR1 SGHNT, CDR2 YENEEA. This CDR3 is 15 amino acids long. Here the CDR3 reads CASSYGRDMNTEAFF. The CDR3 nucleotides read TGTGCCAGCAGCTACGGCAGGGATATGAACACTGAAGCTTTCTTT.

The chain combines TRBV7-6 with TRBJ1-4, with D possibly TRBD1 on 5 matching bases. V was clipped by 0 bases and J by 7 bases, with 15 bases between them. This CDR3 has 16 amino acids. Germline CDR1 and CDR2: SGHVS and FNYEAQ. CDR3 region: CASSLAGGASVEKLFF. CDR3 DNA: TGTGCCAGCAGCTTAGCAGGCGGGGCCTCTGTTGAAAAACTGTTTTTT.

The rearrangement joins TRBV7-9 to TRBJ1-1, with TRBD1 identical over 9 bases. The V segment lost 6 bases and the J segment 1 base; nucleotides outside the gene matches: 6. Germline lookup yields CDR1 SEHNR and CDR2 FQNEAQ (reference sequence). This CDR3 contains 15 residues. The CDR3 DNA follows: TGTGCCAGCAGTAGGACAGGGGCTCAGAACACTGAAGCTTTCTTT. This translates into CASSRTGAQNTEAFF.

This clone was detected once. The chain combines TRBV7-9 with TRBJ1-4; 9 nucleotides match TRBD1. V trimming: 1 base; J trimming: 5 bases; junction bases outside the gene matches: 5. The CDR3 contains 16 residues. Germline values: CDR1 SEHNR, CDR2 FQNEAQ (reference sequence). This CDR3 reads CASSLDRGLGNEKLFF. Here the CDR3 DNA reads TGTGCCAGCAGCTTAGACAGGGGGCTCGGGAATGAAAAACTGTTTTTT.

The CDR3 DNA is TGTGCCATCAGTGAGTCGCAGGGTAAGGGGGAGACCCAGTACTTC. Its protein product is CAISESQGKGETQYF. V and J are TRBV10-3 and TRBJ2-5; the D gene is possibly TRBD1 (5 bases). V dropped 0 bases and J dropped 5 bases, with 13 bases sitting between them. This CDR3 has 15 amino acids. The V gene's germline CDR1 is ENHRY and CDR2 SYGVKD.

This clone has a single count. CDR3 sequence reads: CASRLGVRERYGYTF. In DNA form, the CDR3 reads TGTGCCAGCAGATTGGGTGTCAGGGAACGCTATGGCTACACCTTC. The genes are TRBV27 and TRBJ1-2; possible D gene TRBD1, 5 bases. The CDR3 is 15 residues long. The V gene's germline CDR1 is MNHEY and CDR2 SMNVEV (reference sequence). The germline V and J ends were trimmed by 6 bases and 4 bases, with 18 bases remaining between them.

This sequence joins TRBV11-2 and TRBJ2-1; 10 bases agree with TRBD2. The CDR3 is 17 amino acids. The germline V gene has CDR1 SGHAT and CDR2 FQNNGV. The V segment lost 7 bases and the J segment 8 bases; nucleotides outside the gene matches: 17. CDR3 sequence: CASNQKRRAGGLDEQFF. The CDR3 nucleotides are TGTGCCAGCAACCAAAAGAGGAGAGCGGGGGGGCTCGATGAGCAGTTCTTC.

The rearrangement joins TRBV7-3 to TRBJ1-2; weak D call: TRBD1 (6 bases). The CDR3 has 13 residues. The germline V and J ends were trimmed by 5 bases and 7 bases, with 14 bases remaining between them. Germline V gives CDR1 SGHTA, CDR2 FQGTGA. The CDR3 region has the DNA TGTGCCAGCAGCCCGACAGGAAGTAGTGGCTACACCTTC. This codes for CASSPTGSSGYTF.

CDR3 amino acids: CASSLGGGSPLHF. The CDR3 nucleotides read TGTGCCAGCAGCTTAGGGGGCGGTTCACCCCTCCACTTT. The chain is built from TRBV7-6 and TRBJ1-6, with D maybe TRBD1 (5 bases). The CDR3 runs 13 residues. V was pared by 1 base and J by 9 bases, with 7 bases between. The germline CDR1 and CDR2 sequences are SGHVS and FNYEAQ.

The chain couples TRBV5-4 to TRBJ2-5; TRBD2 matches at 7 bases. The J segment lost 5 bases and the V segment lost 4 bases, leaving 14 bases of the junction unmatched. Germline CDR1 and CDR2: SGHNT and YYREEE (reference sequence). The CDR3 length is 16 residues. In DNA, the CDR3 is TGTGCCAGCAGCCCCTCAACTAGCGCTAGGGTGGAGACCCAGTACTTC. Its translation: CASSPSTSARVETQYF.

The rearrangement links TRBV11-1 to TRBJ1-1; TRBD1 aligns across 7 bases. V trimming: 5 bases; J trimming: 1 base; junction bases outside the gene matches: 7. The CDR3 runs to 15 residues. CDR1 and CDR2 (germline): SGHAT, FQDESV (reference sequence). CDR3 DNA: TGTGCCAGCAGCAGACGGGACAGCCCGAACACTGAAGCTTTCTTT. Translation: CASSRRDSPNTEAFF.

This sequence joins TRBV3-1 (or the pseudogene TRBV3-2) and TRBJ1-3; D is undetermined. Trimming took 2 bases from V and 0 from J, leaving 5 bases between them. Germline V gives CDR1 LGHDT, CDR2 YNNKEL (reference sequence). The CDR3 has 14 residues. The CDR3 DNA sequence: TGTGCCAGCAGCCAAACATACTCTGGAAACACCATATATTTT. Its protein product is CASSQTYSGNTIYF.

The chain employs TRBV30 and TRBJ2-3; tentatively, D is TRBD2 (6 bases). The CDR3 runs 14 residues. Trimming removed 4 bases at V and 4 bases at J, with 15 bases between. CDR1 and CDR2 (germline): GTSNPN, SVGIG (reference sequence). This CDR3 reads CAWTAGRRADTQYF. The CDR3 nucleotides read TGTGCCTGGACGGCAGGGAGGCGGGCAGATACGCAGTATTTT.

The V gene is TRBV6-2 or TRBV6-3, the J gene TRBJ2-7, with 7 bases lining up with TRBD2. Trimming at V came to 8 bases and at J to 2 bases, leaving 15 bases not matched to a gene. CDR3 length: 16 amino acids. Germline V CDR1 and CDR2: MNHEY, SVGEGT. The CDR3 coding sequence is TGTGCCAGCCGCCCCTTCCGACTAGCCTATACCTACGAGCAGTACTTC. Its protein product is CASRPFRLAYTYEQYF.

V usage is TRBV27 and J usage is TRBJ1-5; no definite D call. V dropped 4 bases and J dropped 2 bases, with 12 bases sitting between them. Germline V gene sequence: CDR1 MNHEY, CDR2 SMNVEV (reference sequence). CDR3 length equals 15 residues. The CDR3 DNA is TGTGCCAGCAGTTCCTCTGCGGTGGGCAATCAGCCCCAGCATTTT. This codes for CASSSSAVGNQPQHF.

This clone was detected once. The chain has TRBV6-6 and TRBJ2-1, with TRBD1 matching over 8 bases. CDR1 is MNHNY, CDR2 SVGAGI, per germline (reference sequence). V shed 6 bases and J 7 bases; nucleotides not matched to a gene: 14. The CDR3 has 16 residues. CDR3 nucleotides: TGTGCCAGCAGCGACCAGGGGGCACGTGGGGGGAATGAGCAGTTCTTC. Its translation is CASSDQGARGGNEQFF.

The CDR3 DNA follows: TGTGCCAGCAGCTTAGGCAGGGAAGGGCCCCAGCATTTT. This translates into CASSLGREGPQHF. The chain has TRBV13 and TRBJ1-5; D is possibly TRBD1 (5 bases). Trimming cost V 0 bases and J 9 bases, with 9 bases left between them. Germline V gives CDR1 PRHDT, CDR2 FYEKMQ (reference sequence). CDR3 length: 13 amino acids.

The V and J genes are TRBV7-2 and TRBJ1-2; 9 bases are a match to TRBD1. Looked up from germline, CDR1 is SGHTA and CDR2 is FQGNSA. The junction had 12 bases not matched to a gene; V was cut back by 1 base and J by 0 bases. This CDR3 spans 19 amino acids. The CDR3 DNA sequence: TGTGCCAGCAGCTTAGGTTCGGGACAGGGAGGGTTAACTAACTATGGCTACACCTTC. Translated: CASSLGSGQGGLTNYGYTF.